The T cell receptor (beta chain) described here comes from a study of T-cell memory formation after mild COVID-19. Looking at the study overall: The two donors had largely donor-specific TCR clusters.

From 5'RACE with constant-segment primers came TCR alpha and TCR beta cDNA libraries that carried sample barcodes and UMIs. TCRdb itself ran the 5' RACE reads through MiXCR, one entry per CDR3 protein. The sample includes 300,000 or so distinct CDR3 sequences, 15% to 20% of them seen just once. General study points: Among clones contracting day 15 to 85, CD4/CD8 was balanced, whereas later expanders leaned CD4+. Nothing showed for sure that second-wave clones peaking on day 37 were SARS-CoV-2 specific.

A remark on this clonotype: Its specificity is unknown.

CDR1 and CDR2 from the germline V gene are MNHEY and SVGAGI. Trimming took 5 bases from V and 4 from J, leaving 17 bases between them. This CDR3 comprises 15 residues. This rearrangement joins TRBV6-5 to TRBJ1-2; D is possibly TRBD1 (6 bases). Sequencing input: PBMCs or a T cell subset sorted from them (not recorded which). The TCR comes from a man between 18 and 29 years old who had mild COVID-19 (a few samples of this study predate the infection). Cell type and time point are not known. CDR3 bases: TGTGCCAGCAGTCACCCCGAGGGGGGGGCCTATGGCTACACCTTC. Translated: CASSHPEGGAYGYTF.